The clone carrying this T cell receptor beta chain was seen many times. The data were taken from a study of metastatic and nonmetastatic thyroid tumors. Looking at the study overall: Across peripheral blood and tumor or nodule tissue samples taken from malignant and benign thyroid patients, the repertoires were compared with one another.

Patients had received no treatment of any kind before thyroid surgery. The authors' processing: Clinicopathological groups of papillary thyroid cancer showed CDR3 differences that were used to build a distant-metastasis classifier. With MiXCR, TCRdb reprocessed the PCR reads. These V and J calls derive from TCRdb rather than the authors' analysis. The repertoire holds tens of thousands of clones, roughly 18% seen once, with 10% to 15% in the top ten. In germline, CDR1 is KGHDR, CDR2 SFDVKD. The ends lost 12 bases at V and 6 bases at J; junction bases unmatched: 8. CDR3 length: 13 amino acids. The sequencing sample was made of blood. The sequence was obtained from a female donor with papillary thyroid cancer or a benign thyroid nodule (not recorded which). Some clones in this sample may be carry-over from other donors' samples. This chain links TRBV24-1 with TRBJ2-4; 9 bases map to TRBD1. This CDR3 reads CASSDRGGNIQYF. In nucleotides, the CDR3 is TGTGCCTCCTCGGACAGGGGAGGAAACATTCAGTACTTC.